Shown below are 27 T cell receptor beta chains from a single sample sequenced in a study of T cell responses to AZD1222 COVID-19 vaccine. TCRdb's table, derived via immunoSEQ multiplex PCR, lists solely in-frame clones and lacks some. The table shows more than 100,000 clones, with roughly 90% occurring only once. Material: peripheral blood, obtained 28 days after the second AZD1222 dose. These receptors came from an adult who received the AZD1222 COVID-19 vaccine.

The CDR3 DNA reads TGTGCCAGCAGCCACCCTCCAGGGTTTGATGGCTACACCTTC. Translating it yields CASSHPPGFDGYTF. The rearrangement links TRBV14 to TRBJ1-2, with a possible D match to TRBD1 (5 bases). Germline V lookup: CDR1 SGHDN, CDR2 FVKESK. Trimming removed 3 bases at V and 6 bases at J, with 14 bases between. The CDR3 sequence is 14 residues long.

This clone was seen a single time. This chain connects TRBV9 to TRBJ2-1, with D possibly matching TRBD1 (5 bases). Germline V gene sequence: CDR1 SGDLS, CDR2 YYNGEE. Between the trimmed V and J ends, which lost 3 bases and 5 bases, there was a span of 24 bases. This CDR3 spans 18 amino acids. DNA for the CDR3: TGTGCCAGCAGCGAGAGAGCTGGGGCACGACTCCAAAACAATGAGCAGTTCTTC. As protein: CASSERAGARLQNNEQFF.

CDR3 in amino acids: CASSPDRESGYGYTF. DNA of the CDR3: TGTGCCAGTAGTCCCGACAGGGAATCCGGCTATGGCTACACCTTC. The J gene is TRBJ1-2, the V gene TRBV19, with TRBD1 matching 7 bases. Germline loops: CDR1 LNHDA, CDR2 SQIVND (reference sequence). The V segment lost 5 bases and the J segment 4 bases; nucleotides outside the gene matches: 10. The CDR3 runs to 15 residues.

This rearrangement joins TRBV14 to TRBJ1-1; D ambiguous. From germline, CDR1 is SGHDN and CDR2 FVKESK. CDR3 length: 16 amino acids. Deletions cut 2 bases from V and 2 bases from J, with 15 bases between. The CDR3 loop reads CASSQSVGPVNTEAFF. CDR3 coding DNA: TGTGCCAGCAGCCAATCCGTAGGCCCGGTCAACACTGAAGCTTTCTTT. Based on the CDR3 plus reference TRBV14 and TRBJ1-1, the full variable domain is EAGVTQFPSHSVIEKGQTVTLRCDPISGHDNLYWYRRVMGKEIKFLLHFVKESKQDESGMPNNRFLAERTGGTYSTLKVQPAELEDSGVYFCASSQSVGPVNTEAFFGQGTRLTVV.

The rearrangement links TRBV9 to TRBJ1-6; TRBD1 aligns across 8 bases. Germline values: CDR1 SGDLS, CDR2 YYNGEE. The CDR3 has 14 amino acids. J was trimmed by 8 bases and V by 4 bases; bases with no gene match: 5. The CDR3 spells CASSTTGEDSPLHF. CDR3 nucleotide sequence: TGTGCCAGCAGCACGACAGGGGAAGATTCACCCCTCCACTTT.

The chain's CDR3 is CATGRDLTPNYGYTF. CDR3 bases: TGTGCCACAGGTCGGGACTTAACGCCAAACTATGGCTACACCTTC. The chain joins TRBV6-5 to TRBJ1-2; maybe TRBD1 (5 bases). This CDR3 is built from 15 residues. Trimming took off 10 bases at V and 2 bases at J, with 20 bases between the two ends. Per the germline V gene, CDR1 is MNHEY and CDR2 is SVGAGI.

The rearrangement joins TRBV28 to TRBJ1-5; D gene uncertain. Trimming took off 4 bases at V and 0 bases at J, with 16 bases between the two ends. The CDR3 runs to 17 residues. Germline values: CDR1 MDHEN, CDR2 SYDVKM. CDR3 in DNA: TGTGCCAGCAGTTCCGCAGCTTTGACCACTAGCAATCAGCCCCAGCATTTT. It encodes CASSSAALTTSNQPQHF.

This clone came up once. This sequence joins TRBV3-1 (or the pseudogene TRBV3-2) and TRBJ1-3; D not resolved. CDR3 length equals 13 residues. V dropped 3 bases and J dropped 4 bases, with 7 bases sitting between them. Germline CDR1 LGHDT, CDR2 YNNKEL (reference sequence). The CDR3 DNA reads as TGTGCCAGCAGCCAGGGAGCCGGAAACACCATATATTTT. It encodes CASSQGAGNTIYF.

The chain employs TRBV30 and TRBJ1-5; no reliable D call. The ends were cut back, 3 bases at V and 0 bases at J, with 12 bases in the middle. CDR1 is GTSNPN and CDR2 is SVGIG in the germline V gene (reference sequence). This CDR3 comprises 15 residues. Here the CDR3 DNA reads TGTGCCTGGAGCGACGGACGGAATAGCAATCAGCCCCAGCATTTT. This encodes CAWSDGRNSNQPQHF.

The CDR3 bases are TGTGCCAGCAGCTTACAGGGACGGGTCACCGGGGAGCTGTTTTTT. Protein sequence: CASSLQGRVTGELFF. The genes are TRBV7-2 and TRBJ2-2; D might be TRBD1 or TRBD2, each matching 5 bases. V lost 2 bases and J 4 bases, leaving 11 bases between the germline ends. This CDR3 spans 15 amino acids. The germline CDR1 and CDR2 sequences are SGHTA and FQGNSA. The full variable domain, its missing parts supplied by reference TRBV7-2 and TRBJ2-2, is GAGVSQSPSNKVTEKGKDVELRCDPISGHTALYWYRQSLGQGLEFLIYFQGNSAPDKSGLPSDRFSAERTGGSVSTLTIQRTQQEDSAVYLCASSLQGRVTGELFFGEGSRLTVL.

This rearrangement joins TRBV13 to TRBJ1-1; 8 positions agree with TRBD1. CDR3 length equals 15 residues. CDR1 and CDR2 (germline): PRHDT, FYEKMQ (reference sequence). Trimming removed 4 bases from V and 11 bases from J; junction bases left unmatched: 15. This CDR3 is CASSSLQGVVTLAFF. The DNA of the CDR3 is TGTGCCAGCAGCTCTCTACAGGGGGTGGTTACGTTGGCTTTCTTT.

The V call is TRBV7-9, the J call TRBJ1-5, with D perhaps TRBD1 (6 bases). V was trimmed by 4 bases and J by 8 bases, leaving 9 bases between them. This CDR3 spans 12 amino acids. Looked up from germline, CDR1 is SEHNR and CDR2 is FQNEAQ (reference sequence). The CDR3 loop reads CASSSGAEPQHF. The CDR3, as DNA: TGTGCCAGCAGCTCGGGGGCCGAGCCCCAGCATTTT.

The CDR3, as DNA: TGTGCCAGCAGCTTAAATCACCAGGGTGGGAACAATGAGCAGTTCTTC. It translates to CASSLNHQGGNNEQFF. This chain uses TRBV11-3 with TRBJ2-1, with D maybe TRBD1 (5 bases). V lost 2 bases and J lost 5, with 16 bases in between. The CDR3 has 16 amino acids. Per the germline V gene, CDR1 is SGHNT and CDR2 is YENEEA.

V and J are TRBV7-3 and TRBJ2-3, with TRBD1 matching 7 bases. The trim removed 5 bases at V and 3 bases at J, leaving 5 bases unmatched. Germline CDR1 SGHTA, CDR2 FQGTGA. The CDR3 is 14 amino acids. The CDR3 DNA reads TGTGCCAGCAGCCAAAGGGGGCCTACAGATACGCAGTATTTT. Protein: CASSQRGPTDTQYF.

On this clone: The junction and the germline gene differ at one end; a read error may be behind it. The rearrangement uses TRBV6-5 and TRBJ1-2; tentative D call: TRBD1 (6 bases). This CDR3 comprises 13 residues. From germline, CDR1 is MNHEY and CDR2 SVGAGI. CDR3 sequence reads: CASKSGTNLPLFF. The CDR3 nucleotides are TGTGCCAGCAAATCCGGGACAAATCTACCCCTTTTCTTC.

The chain recombines TRBV15 with TRBJ2-5; a possible D gene is TRBD1 (5 bases). The V gene's germline CDR1 is LNHNV and CDR2 YYDKDF (reference sequence). V was trimmed by 3 bases and J by 12 bases, leaving 17 bases between them. The CDR3 is made up of 13 amino acids. DNA of the CDR3: TGTGCCACCAGCAGGTCCCAGACAGAAAGAGAGTACTTC. Residues: CATSRSQTEREYF.

The V and J genes are TRBV5-1 and TRBJ1-6, with D unresolved. This CDR3 has 15 residues. Germline V lookup: CDR1 SGHRS, CDR2 YFSETQ. The V gene lost 0 bases and the J gene lost 5 bases, with 9 bases spanning the gap. The CDR3 DNA reads as TGCGCCAGCAGCTTGGCCGGAAGCGATAATTCACCCCTCCACTTT. Its translation: CASSLAGSDNSPLHF.

For the CDR3, the DNA is TGTGCCAGCAGAAACACCAAAAGACTAGCCGATGAGCAGTTCTTC. It specifies CASRNTKRLADEQFF. The chain employs TRBV28 and TRBJ2-1; 7 positions agree with TRBD2. Looked up from germline, CDR1 is MDHEN and CDR2 is SYDVKM. CDR3 length: 15 residues. The V and J ends lost 6 bases and 8 bases, in that order; junction bases with no gene match: 13.

V usage is TRBV5-1 and J usage is TRBJ1-2, with D possibly being TRBD1 (5 bases). Germline V gene lookup returns CDR1 SGHRS and CDR2 YFSETQ. The V gene lost 7 bases and the J gene lost 8 bases, with 21 bases spanning the gap. The CDR3 extends over 14 amino acids. The CDR3 DNA reads as TGCGCCAGCGGGGGGGACCGCGGGCCTTTGGGCTACACCTTC. Translation: CASGGDRGPLGYTF.

This chain links TRBV4-3 with TRBJ2-7, with a possible D match to TRBD2 (5 bases). From germline, CDR1 is LGHNA and CDR2 YSLEER. V lost 1 base to trimming and J lost 5 bases, with 18 bases between them. CDR3 length: 16 residues. DNA for the CDR3: TGCGCCAGCAGCCAAGGAATGGACTCCCCCACCCACGAGCAGTACTTC. Translated: CASSQGMDSPTHEQYF.

The chain is built from TRBV9 and TRBJ1-1, with D uncertain. The V end lost 0 bases, the J end lost 4 bases, and 13 bases lay between the germline ends. Germline-derived CDR1 and CDR2 are SGDLS and YYNGEE. CDR3 size: 15 residues. This CDR3 is CASSVVREGGTEAFF. For the CDR3, the DNA is TGTGCCAGCAGCGTAGTGAGAGAGGGAGGCACTGAAGCTTTCTTT. Full variable domain (rest looked up from reference TRBV9 and TRBJ1-1): DSGVTQTPKHLITATGQRVTLRCSPRSGDLSVYWYQQSLDQGLQFLIQYYNGEERAKGNILERFSAQQFPDLHSELNLSSLELGDSALYFCASSVVREGGTEAFFGQGTRLTVV.

The V gene is TRBV18, the J gene TRBJ1-1, with TRBD1 as a possible D gene (5 bases). Germline CDR1 and CDR2: KGHSH and LQKENI. The CDR3 length is 14 residues. The germline V and J ends were trimmed by 3 bases and 2 bases, with 10 bases remaining between them. The CDR3: CASSPWGGNTEAFF. CDR3 in DNA: TGTGCCAGCTCACCTTGGGGGGGAAACACTGAAGCTTTCTTT. The entire variable domain, with the rest obtained from reference TRBV18 and TRBJ1-1, is as follows: NAGVMQNPRHLVRRRGQEARLRCSPMKGHSHVYWYRQLPEEGLKFMVYLQKENIIDESGMPKERFSAEFPKEGPSILRIQQVVRGDSAAYFCASSPWGGNTEAFFGQGTRLTVV.

V usage is TRBV7-3 and J usage is TRBJ1-1; weak D call: TRBD1 (5 bases). This CDR3 region has 12 residues. The germline V gene has CDR1 SGHTA and CDR2 FQGTGA. Trimming pared 5 bases from V and 7 bases from J, leaving 11 bases between. Here the CDR3 reads CASSLPGGEAFF. The CDR3 coding sequence is TGTGCCAGCAGCCTACCCGGGGGTGAAGCTTTCTTT.

A few counts support this clone. This chain joins TRBV9 and TRBJ2-3; 7 positions match TRBD2. With V trimmed by 4 bases and J by 3 bases, 8 bases remained unmatched. The CDR3 loop spans 15 amino acids. CDR1 is SGDLS, CDR2 YYNGEE, per germline. CDR3 residues: CASSTSGLPTDTQYF. CDR3 DNA: TGTGCCAGCAGCACTTCGGGACTACCTACAGATACGCAGTATTTT.

The chain uses TRBV5-1 and TRBJ1-2; D is undetermined. V was clipped by 5 bases and J by 3 bases, with 17 bases between them. The germline V gene has CDR1 SGHRS and CDR2 YFSETQ. This CDR3 region has 15 residues. CDR3 sequence reads: CASSAAYSGDYGYTF. The CDR3 nucleotides are TGCGCCAGCAGTGCGGCGTACTCGGGAGACTATGGCTACACCTTC.

This clone has just one count. The chain uses TRBV7-2 and TRBJ2-2; 8 nucleotides line up with TRBD1. The CDR3 loop spans 16 amino acids. The germline V gene has CDR1 SGHTA and CDR2 FQGNSA. V shed 5 bases and J 4 bases; nucleotides not matched to a gene: 9. CDR3: CASSVISGGGTGELFF. The CDR3 DNA reads as TGTGCCAGCAGCGTAATTTCAGGGGGCGGCACCGGGGAGCTGTTTTTT.

V usage is TRBV7-9 and J usage is TRBJ1-2; D not resolved. CDR1 SEHNR and CDR2 FQNEAQ come from the germline V gene (reference sequence). This CDR3 has 14 amino acids. Trimming stripped 0 bases from V and 2 bases from J, with 7 bases between. For the CDR3, the DNA is TGTGCCAGCAGCTTAGCGCACAGAAACTATGGCTACACCTTC. This sequence encodes CASSLAHRNYGYTF.